The text below deals with one T cell receptor (beta chain). Its antigen is still unknown. From germline, CDR1 is MGHRA and CDR2 YSYEKL. CDR3 length: 15 residues. The trim removed 3 bases at V and 8 bases at J, leaving 5 bases unmatched. This sample was taken from a study of blood T cells in healthy people across ages. Regarding the study as a whole: Correlation between TCR beta diversity and naive T cell percentage was strong. The study regarded diversity estimates from one million T cells as underestimates.

Combining a sample-barcoded 5' primer with a J-beta primer mix, a second PCR ran for roughly 7 to 12 cycles. Every sample gave at least 2.5 million paired-end reads containing CDR3. TCRdb independently ran MiXCR on the 5' RACE reads; one entry per CDR3 protein. Of fewer than 1.5 million distinct CDR3 sequences listed, approximately 38% were seen once; the top ten hold 7.9%. This TCR was sampled from a woman aged 18-30 years in good health. The chain carries TRBV4-1 and TRBJ1-4, with 11 nucleotides matching TRBD1. The sequenced material came from blood. CDR3 protein: CASSQRTGGEEKLFF. CDR3 in DNA: TGCGCCAGCAGCCAGAGGACAGGGGGCGAGGAAAAACTGTTTTTT.